The rows below give T cell receptor beta chains drawn from one sample of a study of PD-1 blockade in classical Hodgkin lymphoma. The method was immunoSEQ multiplex PCR; TCRdb's version includes in-frame clones alone and lacks a portion of them. The sample lists around 11,000 clones, 70% to 75% occurring once. Sequencing used CD4+ T cells from blood, obtained before the fourth cycle of nivolumab. The source is a human donor with classical Hodgkin lymphoma. The CDR3 runs from the conserved cysteine through the conserved F or W. Each record gives: J gene, clone size, D gene, V gene, CDR3 DNA, CDR3 protein. The D gene is left open where the match is weak. A row's size may be missing; if present it is once, few, many or a size class.

>TRBJ2-1|once|.|TRBV19
TGTGCCAGTACCCAAAGTCGGGACTTTAACTCCTACAATGAGCAGTTCTTC
CASTQSRDFNSYNEQFF
>TRBJ1-5|.|.|TRBV19
TGTGCCAGTAGTATCCCCAGGGCGAGCAATCAGCCCCAGCATTTT
CASSIPRASNQPQHF
>TRBJ2-7|.|TRBD1|TRBV5-4
TGTGCCAGCAGTTACGGCGGGACAGGGGTCCCCTACGAGCAGTACTTC
CASSYGGTGVPYEQYF
>TRBJ2-7|.|.|TRBV7-9
TGTGCCAGCAGCCTACCGGGACTTGGGGAGCAGTACTTC
CASSLPGLGEQYF
>TRBJ1-1|.|.|TRBV29-1
TGCAGCGTAGGGCAGATGTCCTCGGGAGCTTTCTTT
CSVGQMSSGAFF
>TRBJ1-1|.|TRBD1|TRBV30
TGTGCCTGGACCCCCTTGACAGGGGTTAACACTGAAGCTTTCTTT
CAWTPLTGVNTEAFF
>TRBJ2-1|.|TRBD2|TRBV5-1
TGCGCCAGCACCACTAGCGGGAGGGCCCTCGGTGAGCAGTTCTTC
CASTTSGRALGEQFF
>TRBJ2-1|.|.|TRBV18
TGTGCCAGCTCACCAATCTCGTCTGAGCAGTTCTTC
CASSPISSEQFF
>TRBJ1-2|.|.|TRBV28
TGTGCCATCGCAAGGGGGAACTATGGCTACACCTTC
CAIARGNYGYTF
>TRBJ2-1|.|TRBD2|TRBV9
TGTGCCAGCAGCGTCGAGATTGGGACTAGACCCTACAATGAGCAGTTCTTC
CASSVEIGTRPYNEQFF
>TRBJ1-2|.|.|TRBV14
TGTGCCAGCAGCCCCATCGACAGTAACTATGGCTACACCTTC
CASSPIDSNYGYTF
>TRBJ2-4|.|.|TRBV2
TGTGCCAGCAGTGAAGGGGTCGTCGGAAACATTCAGTACTTC
CASSEGVVGNIQYF
>TRBJ2-7|.|.|TRBV9
TGTGCCAGCAGCGTAGCAAGTGTCTCCTACGAGCAGTACTTC
CASSVASVSYEQYF
>TRBJ1-5|.|.|TRBV27
TGTGCCAGCAGTGCCGGTGCAGGGCTAAACGGTCAGCCCCAGCATTTT
CASSAGAGLNGQPQHF
>TRBJ2-1|once|.|TRBV5-4
TGTGCCAGCAGCTTATGGGGAACGGGCAATGAGCAGTTCTTC
CASSLWGTGNEQFF
>TRBJ1-2|.|.|TRBV28
TGTGCCAGCAGTTTATCCTCTTCAGGGGGCTACACCTTC
CASSLSSSGGYTF
>TRBJ2-7|.|.|TRBV5-1
TGCGCCAGCAGCTTTTTAACCGGGAGTGATTACGAGCAGTACTTC
CASSFLTGSDYEQYF